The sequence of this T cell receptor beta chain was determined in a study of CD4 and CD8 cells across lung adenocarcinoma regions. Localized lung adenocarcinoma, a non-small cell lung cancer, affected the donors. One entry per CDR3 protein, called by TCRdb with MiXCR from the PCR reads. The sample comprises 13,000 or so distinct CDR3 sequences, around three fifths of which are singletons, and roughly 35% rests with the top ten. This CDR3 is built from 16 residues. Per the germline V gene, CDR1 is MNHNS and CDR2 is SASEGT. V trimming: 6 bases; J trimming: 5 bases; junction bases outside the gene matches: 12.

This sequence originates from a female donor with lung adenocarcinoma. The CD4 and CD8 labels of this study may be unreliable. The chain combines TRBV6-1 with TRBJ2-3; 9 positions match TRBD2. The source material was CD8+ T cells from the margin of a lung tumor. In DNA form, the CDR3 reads TGTGCCAGCAGGGGTAGCGGGGGCCCAGCCCAAGATACGCAGTATTTT. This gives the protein CASRGSGGPAQDTQYF.